These 18 T cell receptor beta chains were sequenced from one sample in a study of CD8 T cells in ankylosing spondylitis. TCRdb reanalysed the 5' RACE reads using MiXCR and keeps one entry per CDR3 protein. The table has around 210,000 distinct CDR3 sequences, 8% to 9% seen once. The sequenced material came from blood, either unsorted or a sorted T cell fraction (not recorded which). The receptor set was obtained from a female donor with ankylosing spondylitis or in good health (not recorded which).

As for this clonotype: This may be a read error: a much more frequent sequence differs by one nucleotide. The chain recombines TRBV25-1 with TRBJ1-1, with D tentatively TRBD1 (5 bases). The germline gives CDR1 MGHDK, CDR2 SYGVNS. The CDR3 has 15 residues. The CDR3 DNA sequence: TGTGCCGGCAGTGAAACCGGGACCCTCCTCAATGAAGCTTTCTTT. Its protein is CAGSETGTLLNEAFF.

This clonotype was seen only a few times. J is TRBJ2-3 and V is TRBV29-1, with D tentatively TRBD2 (6 bases). The V end was cut by 3 bases, the J end by 0 bases, with 7 bases between. Germline assignment: CDR1 SQVTM and CDR2 ANQGSEA. The CDR3 length is 13 residues. The CDR3 sequence: CSVDGTSTDTQYF. The CDR3 DNA sequence: TGCAGCGTTGATGGGACTAGCACAGATACGCAGTATTTT.

This clonotype was recorded many times. The chain uses TRBV4-3 and TRBJ2-1; D is possibly TRBD2 (6 bases). Germline CDR1 and CDR2: LGHNA and YSLEER. The ends were cut back, 4 bases at V and 7 bases at J, with 20 bases in the middle. The CDR3 spans 16 residues. The CDR3 loop is CASSLTREVRGNEQFF. In nucleotides, the CDR3 is TGCGCCAGCAGCCTCACGAGGGAGGTGCGTGGTAATGAGCAGTTCTTC.

This clonotype was picked up many times. The gene calls are TRBV4-2 and TRBJ2-1; perhaps TRBD2 as D (5 bases). CDR1 and CDR2 (germline): LGHNA, YNFKEQ. V lost 1 base, J lost 5 bases, and 21 bases lay in between. CDR3 length: 18 amino acids. The CDR3 here is CASSQGPGEFSFHNEQFF. The CDR3 DNA follows: TGTGCCAGCAGCCAAGGCCCCGGGGAGTTCTCTTTTCACAATGAGCAGTTCTTC.

This clonotype appeared many times. The V call is TRBV7-2, the J call TRBJ2-7; D remains unclear. Germline assignment: CDR1 SGHTA and CDR2 FQGNSA. The CDR3 loop spans 16 amino acids. The V and J ends lost 7 bases and 0 bases respectively, with 19 bases between them. CDR3 bases: TGTGCCAGCACCCCCGAATCGGGCATCGCCTCCTACGAGCAGTACTTC. Translated: CASTPESGIASYEQYF. Variable domain in full (rest from reference TRBV7-2 and TRBJ2-7): GAGVSQSPSNKVTEKGKDVELRCDPISGHTALYWYRQSLGQGLEFLIYFQGNSAPDKSGLPSDRFSAERTGGSVSTLTIQRTQQEDSAVYLCASTPESGIASYEQYFGPGTRLTVT.

This clonotype was counted a few times. J is TRBJ2-1 and V is TRBV10-2; TRBD2 is a possible D gene (6 bases). The V gene's germline CDR1 is WSHSY and CDR2 SAAADI. The CDR3 has 15 amino acids. The V and J ends lost 2 bases and 0 bases respectively, with 8 bases between them. CDR3 loop: CASSEGGSSYNEQFF. CDR3 nucleotide sequence: TGCGCCAGCAGTGAGGGGGGGAGCTCCTACAATGAGCAGTTCTTC.

This clonotype occurred a few times. This may come from a read error, since a much larger clone is one base off. The rearrangement joins TRBV5-1 to TRBJ2-2, with D possibly matching TRBD2 (5 bases). This CDR3 has 16 residues. Germline assignment: CDR1 SGHRS and CDR2 YFSETQ. CDR3 region: CAISLVGSSGTGELFF. The CDR3, as DNA: TGCGCCATCAGCTTGGTGGGGAGTAGTGGCACCGGGGAGCTGTTTTTT.

There are many counts of this clonotype. The V and J genes are TRBV9 and TRBJ2-3; weak D call: TRBD2 (5 bases). The CDR3 is 14 amino acids. Germline values: CDR1 SGDLS, CDR2 YYNGEE. Trimming stripped 4 bases from V and 4 bases from J, with 13 bases between. In DNA form, the CDR3 reads TGTGCCAGCAGCCCTTACCCGGGGTCAGATACGCAGTATTTT. The encoded protein is CASSPYPGSDTQYF. Variable domain in full (rest from reference TRBV9 and TRBJ2-3): DSGVTQTPKHLITATGQRVTLRCSPRSGDLSVYWYQQSLDQGLQFLIQYYNGEERAKGNILERFSAQQFPDLHSELNLSSLELGDSALYFCASSPYPGSDTQYFGPGTRLTVL.

This clonotype was seen many times. V and J are TRBV7-3 and TRBJ2-1; no reliable D call. The V gene lost 4 bases and the J gene lost 5 bases, with 9 bases spanning the gap. Germline V gene sequence: CDR1 SGHTA, CDR2 FQGTGA. The CDR3 spans 13 residues. CDR3 amino acids: CASSSDGNNEQFF. CDR3 coding DNA: TGTGCCAGCAGCTCGGACGGTAACAATGAGCAGTTCTTC. Full variable domain (remainder filled in from reference TRBV7-3 and TRBJ2-1): GAGVSQTPSNKVTEKGKYVELRCDPISGHTALYWYRQSLGQGPEFLIYFQGTGAADDSGLPNDRFFAVRPEGSVSTLKIQRTERGDSAVYLCASSSDGNNEQFFGPGTRLTVL.

This clonotype was recorded many times. The chain uses TRBV6-2 or TRBV6-3 and TRBJ2-7, with 8 bases lining up with TRBD2. CDR1 is MNHEY and CDR2 is SVGEGT in the germline V gene. Trimming took 0 bases from V and 3 from J; bases not matched to a gene: 13. The length of the CDR3 is 18 residues. This CDR3 reads CASSYSKDSGDSIYEQYF. The CDR3 region has the DNA TGTGCCAGCAGTTACTCGAAAGATAGCGGGGACTCGATCTACGAGCAGTACTTC.

This clonotype was recorded many times. The chain carries TRBV6-1 and TRBJ1-3; tentatively, D is TRBD1 (5 bases). Germline assignment: CDR1 MNHNS and CDR2 SASEGT. The CDR3 loop spans 14 amino acids. V gave up 6 bases and J gave up 6 bases, with 15 bases separating them. CDR3 region: CASRAPGFENTIYF. The CDR3, as DNA: TGTGCCAGCAGAGCGCCAGGGTTTGAAAACACCATATATTTT.

This clonotype appeared many times. V gene TRBV27 combines with J gene TRBJ2-7, with no clear D. V was cut by 5 bases and J by 2 bases, with 13 bases left in between. Germline V gene data show CDR1 as MNHEY and CDR2 as SMNVEV (reference sequence). The CDR3 has 14 residues. The CDR3 DNA follows: TGTGCCAGCAGTCCGACGATTGGCGCCTACGAGCAGTACTTC. Protein sequence: CASSPTIGAYEQYF.

Many counts were recorded for this clonotype. CDR3 DNA sequence: TGTGCCAGCAGCTTAGGGAAGGCCGGGGAGCTGTTTTTT. Amino acids: CASSLGKAGELFF. The J gene is TRBJ2-2, the V gene TRBV7-2; D uncertain. This CDR3 comprises 13 residues. CDR1 SGHTA and CDR2 FQGNSA come from the germline V gene. Trimming removed 1 base from V and 6 bases from J, with 6 bases in between.

In its sample, this clonotype was seen many times. The chain uses TRBV19 and TRBJ2-5; D is perhaps TRBD1 (5 bases). The germline gives CDR1 LNHDA, CDR2 SQIVND (reference sequence). The ends were cut back, 6 bases at V and 4 bases at J, with 12 bases in the middle. The CDR3 runs to 13 residues. The CDR3 nucleotides read TGTGCCAGTAGCCCCCAGGGTACAGAGACCCAGTACTTC. Its protein is CASSPQGTETQYF.

This clonotype turned up a few times. The gene calls are TRBV9 and TRBJ1-2, with D possibly TRBD1 on 6 matching bases. V was shortened by 0 bases and J by 4 bases, with 10 bases between the two germline ends. From germline, CDR1 is SGDLS and CDR2 YYNGEE. The CDR3 extends over 14 amino acids. CDR3 residues: CASSVAQGSYGYTF. The CDR3 DNA reads as TGTGCCAGCAGCGTAGCCCAGGGGTCCTATGGCTACACCTTC. Using reference TRBV9 and TRBJ1-2 for the parts outside the CDR3, the full variable domain is DSGVTQTPKHLITATGQRVTLRCSPRSGDLSVYWYQQSLDQGLQFLIQYYNGEERAKGNILERFSAQQFPDLHSELNLSSLELGDSALYFCASSVAQGSYGYTFGSGTRLTVV.

As to this clonotype: A much larger clone differs by one base, so this may be a read error. The chain is built from TRBV18 and TRBJ2-2, with D possibly being TRBD1 or TRBD2 (5 bases each). In germline, CDR1 is KGHSH, CDR2 LQKENI. The CDR3 is 16 amino acids. DNA for the CDR3: TGTGCCATCTCAGAAAAGGGGACGGCGAACACCGGGGAGCTGTTTTTT. Protein product: CAISEKGTANTGELFF.

The sample holds many counts of this clonotype. The chain joins TRBV5-6 to TRBJ2-4; no clear D gene. This CDR3 is built from 15 residues. Trimming left V 4 bases short and J 0 bases short, with 11 bases between. Germline V lookup: CDR1 SGHDT, CDR2 YYEEEE. The CDR3 bases are TGTGCCAGCAGCCCCCGGGCGGTAGCCAAAAACATTCAGTACTTC. Encoded protein: CASSPRAVAKNIQYF.

At least ten counts were recorded for this clonotype. This chain connects TRBV24-1 to TRBJ2-1; the D gene is possibly TRBD1 (6 bases). V lost 3 bases and J 12 bases, leaving 8 bases between the germline ends. Germline V gives CDR1 KGHDR, CDR2 SFDVKD. The CDR3 totals 11 residues. CDR3 sequence: CATSDEGVQFF. CDR3 nucleotide sequence: TGTGCCACCAGTGATGAGGGGGTGCAGTTCTTC.